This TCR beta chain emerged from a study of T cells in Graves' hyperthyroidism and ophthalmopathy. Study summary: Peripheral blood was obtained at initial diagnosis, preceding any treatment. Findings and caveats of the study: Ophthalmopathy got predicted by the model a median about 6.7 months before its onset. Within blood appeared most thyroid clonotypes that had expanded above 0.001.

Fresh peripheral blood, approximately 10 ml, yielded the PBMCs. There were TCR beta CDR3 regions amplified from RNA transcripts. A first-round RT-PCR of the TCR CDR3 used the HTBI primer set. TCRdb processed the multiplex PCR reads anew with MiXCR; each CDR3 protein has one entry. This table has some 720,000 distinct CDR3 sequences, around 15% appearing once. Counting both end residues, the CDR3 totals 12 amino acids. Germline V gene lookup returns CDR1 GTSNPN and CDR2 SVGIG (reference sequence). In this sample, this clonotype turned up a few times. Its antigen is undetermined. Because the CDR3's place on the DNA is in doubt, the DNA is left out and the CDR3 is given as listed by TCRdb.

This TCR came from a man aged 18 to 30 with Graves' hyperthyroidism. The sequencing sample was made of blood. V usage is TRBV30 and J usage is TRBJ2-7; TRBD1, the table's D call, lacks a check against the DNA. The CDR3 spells CAWAPGTTKPYF.